Sequencing of this T cell receptor (beta chain) was carried out in a study of shared clonotypes between healthy human individuals. At the deep level, the assay was run. Every unsorted PBMC PCR replicate was loaded with roughly 0.3 ug DNA, approximately 30,000 T cell genomes. As processed by the authors: ImmunoSEQ output lacked quality scores and full-length reads, limiting matched filtering. Profiled with immunoSEQ multiplex PCR; TCRdb holds only in-frame clones, not every one. Clone size and the V and J calls come from that table; the DNA yielded D and trimming. The sample has about 520,000 clones; about 85% are singletons. Per the germline V gene, CDR1 is MDHEN and CDR2 is SYDVKM. The CDR3 is made up of 17 amino acids. Trimming pared 6 bases from V and 6 bases from J, leaving 25 bases between.

This TCR came from a woman aged 35 to 49 in good health. Some clones in this sample may be carry-over from other donors' samples. This chain links TRBV28 with TRBJ2-3; maybe TRBD2 (5 bases). The sequenced material came from PBMCs. DNA of the CDR3: TGTGCCAGCAGCCACCCCCGACACCCTGTGGGAGCGGATACGCAGTATTTT. Residues: CASSHPRHPVGADTQYF.